A single sample gave rise to the 27 T cell receptor beta chains below, sequenced in a study of Tregs in tolerant kidney transplant recipients. Sequencing used immunoSEQ multiplex PCR; TCRdb keeps in-frame clones, though not all of them. The repertoire holds about 100,000 clones, under 95% seen once, with 0.35% to 0.55% in the top ten. The source material was CD4+ T cells from blood, sampled before the transplant. The source is a human donor who received a combined kidney and bone marrow transplant.

V is TRBV6-6 and J is TRBJ1-2, with 8 positions matching TRBD1. The germline V gene encodes CDR1 MNHNY and CDR2 SVGAGI (reference sequence). The CDR3 is 16 residues long. V dropped 0 bases and J dropped 6; count of bases not matched to a gene: 9. CDR3 nucleotide sequence: TGTGCCAGCAGTTACTCCGTCGATACAGGGGGTAATGGCTACACCTTC. Protein product: CASSYSVDTGGNGYTF.

V usage is TRBV4-1 and J usage is TRBJ2-7; D perhaps matches TRBD2 (6 bases). The V end lost 1 base, the J end lost 2 bases, and 12 bases lay between the germline ends. Germline V gene data show CDR1 as MGHRA and CDR2 as YSYEKL. This CDR3 contains 15 residues. The CDR3 reads CASSQGGGPTYEQYF. In DNA, the CDR3 is TGCGCCAGCAGCCAAGGGGGAGGACCTACCTACGAGCAGTACTTC.

This clone occurred once. V gene TRBV25-1 combines with J gene TRBJ1-2, with no clear D. V was clipped by 6 bases and J by 1 base, with 9 bases between them. The CDR3 is made up of 13 amino acids. Germline V CDR1 and CDR2: MGHDK, SYGVNS. The DNA for the CDR3 is TGTGCCAGCAGGGCGGATTATAACTATGGCTACACCTTC. Protein product: CASRADYNYGYTF.

The chain links TRBV6-1 to TRBJ1-4; 8 bases line up with TRBD1. This CDR3 spans 15 amino acids. CDR1 and CDR2 (germline): MNHNS, SASEGT. J was trimmed by 5 bases and V by 7 bases; bases with no gene match: 9. The CDR3 coding sequence is TGTGCCAGCATCTCGAGGACAGGGTCGAATGAAAAACTGTTTTTT. Translated: CASISRTGSNEKLFF.

The CDR3 nucleotides are TGCGCCAGCAGCGATCGACAGGGGGAATTATACAATGAGCAGTTCTTC. This sequence encodes CASSDRQGELYNEQFF. V is TRBV5-1 and J is TRBJ2-1, with 9 positions matching TRBD1. Trimming at V came to 4 bases and at J to 4 bases, leaving 9 bases not matched to a gene. The CDR3 spans 16 residues. The germline V gene encodes CDR1 SGHRS and CDR2 YFSETQ.

This sequence joins TRBV19 and TRBJ1-4; 9 bases align to TRBD1. This CDR3 is 15 amino acids long. Germline V gene data show CDR1 as LNHDA and CDR2 as SQIVND (reference sequence). V shed 6 bases and J 7 bases; nucleotides not matched to a gene: 9. CDR3 nucleotide sequence: TGTGCCAGTAGGGAACAGGGGGCGCTGGGTGAAAAACTGTTTTTT. Translation gives CASREQGALGEKLFF.

With respect to this clone: A read error may account for a junction end that differs from germline. At the DNA level, this CDR3 is encoded by other sequences in the same sample as well. This chain joins TRBV4-2 and TRBJ1-6; TRBD1 agrees at 11 bases. The CDR3 runs to 19 residues. The V gene's germline CDR1 is LGHNA and CDR2 YNFKEQ. The CDR3 region is CASSRPDRGRGFTNSPLHF. CDR3 in DNA: TGTGCCAGCAGCCGCCCGGACAGGGGGCGCGGGTTTACTAATTCCCCCCTCCACTTT.

This chain connects TRBV7-7 to TRBJ2-3; TRBD2 agrees at 8 bases. The CDR3 contains 14 residues. With V trimmed by 5 bases and J by 3 bases, 4 bases remained unmatched. The germline CDR1 and CDR2 sequences are SSHAT and FNYEAQ (reference sequence). CDR3: CASSPGGQTDTQYF. The CDR3 DNA reads as TGTGCCAGCAGCCCGGGGGGGCAGACAGATACGCAGTATTTT. Filled out from reference TRBV7-7 and TRBJ2-3, the complete variable domain reads GAGVSQSPRYKVTKRGQDVTLRCDPISSHATLYWYQQALGQGPEFLTYFNYEAQPDKSGLPSDRFSAERPEGSISTLTIQRTEQRDSAMYRCASSPGGQTDTQYFGPGTRLTVL.

The chain has TRBV30 and TRBJ2-1, with a weak D call TRBD1 (6 bases). CDR3 length: 14 residues. Germline CDR1 and CDR2: GTSNPN and SVGIG (reference sequence). V was shortened by 5 bases and J by 7 bases, with 18 bases between the two germline ends. CDR3 sequence (DNA): TGTGCCTGGGGATTTGGGAAGGGGGATAATGAGCAGTTCTTC. This encodes CAWGFGKGDNEQFF.

The chain carries TRBV28 and TRBJ1-2; D not certain. Germline CDR1 is MDHEN and CDR2 is SYDVKM. There are 15 residues in the CDR3. V was shortened by 3 bases and J by 4 bases, with 15 bases between the two germline ends. The CDR3 DNA is TGTGCCAGCAGTTTTTCACGGGGATTTAGCTATGGCTACACCTTC. As protein: CASSFSRGFSYGYTF.

The J gene is TRBJ1-3, the V gene TRBV4-3; no reliable D call. In germline, CDR1 is LGHNA, CDR2 YSLEER. V was shortened by 0 bases and J by 3 bases, with 6 bases between the two germline ends. CDR3 length: 14 amino acids. The CDR3 DNA follows: TGCGCCAGCAGCCAAGAGGGCTTTGGAAACACCATATATTTT. Translated: CASSQEGFGNTIYF.

This chain connects TRBV4-2 to TRBJ2-4, with 12 bases that match TRBD2. The V segment lost 0 bases and the J segment 0 bases; nucleotides outside the gene matches: 6. The CDR3 extends over 19 amino acids. CDR1 and CDR2 (germline): LGHNA, YNFKEQ. In DNA, the CDR3 is TGTGCCAGCAGCCAAGATAGGGCTAGCGGGGGGGTAGCCAAAAACATTCAGTACTTC. Translating it yields CASSQDRASGGVAKNIQYF.

The chain carries TRBV7-9 and TRBJ1-1, with D possibly TRBD1 on 5 matching bases. Germline CDR1 SEHNR, CDR2 FQNEAQ (reference sequence). The ends were cut back, 3 bases at V and 3 bases at J, with 8 bases in the middle. CDR3 length: 13 residues. CDR3 region: CASSFGGDTEAFF. DNA for the CDR3: TGTGCCAGCAGCTTCGGGGGAGACACTGAAGCTTTCTTT.

This clone was picked up a small number of times. The gene calls are TRBV5-1 and TRBJ1-2; 7 nucleotides align to TRBD1. The CDR3 length is 14 residues. The germline V gene encodes CDR1 SGHRS and CDR2 YFSETQ. The trim removed 4 bases at V and 2 bases at J, leaving 5 bases unmatched. Here the CDR3 reads CASSPWDSNYGYTF. CDR3 DNA sequence: TGCGCCAGCAGCCCATGGGACAGCAACTATGGCTACACCTTC.

V is TRBV10-3 and J is TRBJ2-5; 7 nucleotides match TRBD1. The CDR3 spans 16 residues. The germline gives CDR1 ENHRY, CDR2 SYGVKD. The ends lost 2 bases at V and 3 bases at J; junction bases unmatched: 9. CDR3 nucleotide sequence: TGTGCCATCAGTGAGACATGGGGACAGTTTGAAGAGACCCAGTACTTC. Its protein is CAISETWGQFEETQYF.

This clone has a single count. The chain couples TRBV2 to TRBJ2-7; 12 bases map to TRBD1. V gave up 11 bases and J gave up 0 bases; unmatched junction bases: 11. The CDR3 runs 16 residues. Germline-derived CDR1 and CDR2 are SNHLY and FYNNEI. In DNA form, the CDR3 reads TGTGCCGGCGGGACAGGGGGCGACGCGAGCTCCTACGAGCAGTACTTC. This sequence encodes CAGGTGGDASSYEQYF.

In this sample, this clone turned up once. This rearrangement joins TRBV7-9 to TRBJ2-1; D gene uncertain. V dropped 1 base and J dropped 9 bases, with 10 bases sitting between them. The germline CDR1 and CDR2 sequences are SEHNR and FQNEAQ (reference sequence). The CDR3 totals 13 residues. The CDR3 coding sequence is TGTGCCAGCAGCTTAGGCGTGAGTGGTGAGCAGTTCTTC. This sequence encodes CASSLGVSGEQFF. Full variable domain (missing parts from reference TRBV7-9 and TRBJ2-1): DTGVSQNPRHKITKRGQNVTFRCDPISEHNRLYWYRQTLGQGPEFLTYFQNEAQLEKSRLLSDRFSAERPKGSFSTLEIQRTEQGDSAMYLCASSLGVSGEQFFGPGTRLTVL.

The chain is built from TRBV5-1 and TRBJ2-1; 11 nucleotides agree with TRBD2. CDR3 length: 15 amino acids. Germline CDR1 reads SGHRS; CDR2 reads YFSETQ. V shed 5 bases, J shed 6 bases, and the junction held 7 bases outside the gene matches. For the CDR3, the DNA is TGCGCCAGCAGACCCGGGACTAGCGGATTCAATGAGCAGTTCTTC. Its translation: CASRPGTSGFNEQFF. The whole variable domain, remainder taken from reference TRBV5-1 and TRBJ2-1, is KAGVTQTPRYLIKTRGQQVTLSCSPISGHRSVSWYQQTPGQGLQFLFEYFSETQRNKGNFPGRFSGRQFSNSRSEMNVSTLELGDSALYLCASRPGTSGFNEQFFGPGTRLTVL.

This clone was picked up one time. This sequence joins TRBV4-2 and TRBJ1-5; TRBD1 is a possible D gene (6 bases). Trimming removed 0 bases at V and 9 bases at J, with 15 bases between. The CDR3 loop spans 15 amino acids. Germline lookup yields CDR1 LGHNA and CDR2 YNFKEQ. DNA for the CDR3: TGTGCCAGCAGCCAAGAAGTACAGGGTAATGGGCCCCAGCATTTT. Protein product: CASSQEVQGNGPQHF.

This clone appeared a few times. The rearrangement links TRBV28 to TRBJ2-3; no clear D. The CDR3 loop spans 13 amino acids. Trimming took off 6 bases at V and 2 bases at J, with 9 bases between the two ends. Germline V CDR1 and CDR2: MDHEN, SYDVKM. Here the CDR3 DNA reads TGTGCCAGCAGCCTACCTTACACAGATACGCAGTATTTT. Encoded protein: CASSLPYTDTQYF.

The chain links TRBV30 to TRBJ1-1; D remains unclear. The CDR3 runs 14 residues. Germline V gene data show CDR1 as GTSNPN and CDR2 as SVGIG (reference sequence). V lost 2 bases and J 2 bases, leaving 12 bases between the germline ends. The CDR3 loop is CAWSLKRSNTEAFF. The CDR3 nucleotides are TGTGCCTGGAGTTTAAAACGGTCTAACACTGAAGCTTTCTTT.

The J gene is TRBJ1-5, the V gene TRBV5-6; D is perhaps TRBD1 (6 bases). The CDR3 totals 18 residues. Trimming pared 4 bases from V and 0 bases from J, leaving 20 bases between. From germline, CDR1 is SGHDT and CDR2 YYEEEE. The CDR3 region has the DNA TGTGCCAGCAGCCTAACCCCGACAGGACCTTATAGCAATCAGCCCCAGCATTTT. It codes for CASSLTPTGPYSNQPQHF.

The table lists this clone with a count of one. The chain recombines TRBV10-1 with TRBJ1-1; 9 bases are shared with TRBD1. CDR1 is WNHNN and CDR2 is SYGVQD in the germline V gene (reference sequence). Trimming took 1 base from V and 2 from J; bases not matched to a gene: 2. This CDR3 contains 15 residues. CDR3 nucleotides: TGCGCCAGCAGTGAGTGGACAGGGGAAAACACTGAAGCTTTCTTT. Protein sequence: CASSEWTGENTEAFF.

The chain uses TRBV5-1 and TRBJ1-2; a weak D match, TRBD1 (5 bases). The CDR3 runs 14 residues. The V gene lost 0 bases and the J gene lost 2 bases, with 8 bases spanning the gap. Germline V gives CDR1 SGHRS, CDR2 YFSETQ. In DNA, the CDR3 is TGCGCCAGCAGCTTGGACAGGCGGAACTATGGCTACACCTTC. Encoded protein: CASSLDRRNYGYTF.

The rearrangement links TRBV19 to TRBJ2-2; D is possibly TRBD2 (5 bases). The CDR3 covers 14 residues. The V gene lost 6 bases and the J gene lost 0 bases, with 8 bases spanning the gap. Germline-derived CDR1 and CDR2 are LNHDA and SQIVND (reference sequence). DNA for the CDR3: TGTGCCAGTAGCTGGACTGCGAACACCGGGGAGCTGTTTTTT. Translated, it gives CASSWTANTGELFF.

The chain combines TRBV7-4 with TRBJ2-7; 12 nucleotides match TRBD2. This CDR3 is built from 15 residues. V dropped 8 bases and J dropped 4; count of bases not matched to a gene: 9. Germline CDR1 and CDR2: SGHVT and SQSDAQ. CDR3 in amino acids: CASPTWTSGEYEQYF. CDR3 in DNA: TGTGCCAGCCCTACCTGGACTAGCGGGGAGTACGAGCAGTACTTC.

The gene calls are TRBV25-1 and TRBJ2-3; D ambiguous. Germline V gene sequence: CDR1 MGHDK, CDR2 SYGVNS. This CDR3 is built from 14 residues. V was trimmed by 7 bases and J by 6 bases, leaving 17 bases between them. In DNA, the CDR3 is TGTGCCAGCACCCCCCGGGTTAACGCGGATACGCAGTATTTT. Translated, it gives CASTPRVNADTQYF. Looking up the rest from reference TRBV25-1 and TRBJ2-3 gives the full variable domain: EADIYQTPRYLVIGTGKKITLECSQTMGHDKMYWYQQDPGMELHLIHYSYGVNSTEKGDLSSESTVSRIRTEHFPLTLESARPSHTSQYLCASTPRVNADTQYFGPGTRLTVL.